This is a list of T cell receptor beta chains from one sample in a study of cytomegalovirus exposure and HLA in healthy donors. The protocol was immunoSEQ multiplex PCR, while the TCRdb copy is restricted to in-frame clones and leaves out a portion. The sample comprises fewer than 250,000 clones, roughly 77% of which are singletons, and under 5% rests with the top ten. Material for sequencing was PBMCs. The receptor source for this set is a young man in good health and CMV-seropositive. Each CDR3 is given with its conserved first and last residue. D genes are given only for firm matches. The size entry is marked missing in some rows and otherwise reads once, few, many or a size class.

d_call	v_call	clone_size	j_call	cdr3_aa	cdr3_nt
-	TRBV14	few	TRBJ1-2	CASSPLRGSGNYGYTF	TGTGCCAGCAGCCCCCTCCGGGGATCCGGGAACTATGGCTACACCTTC
TRBD2	TRBV10-3	-	TRBJ2-3	CAIKPSSGRGTSTDTQYF	TGTGCCATCAAGCCCTCTAGCGGGAGGGGAACTAGCACAGATACGCAGTATTTT
TRBD2	TRBV5-1	-	TRBJ2-3	CASSLGLAGGSDTQYF	TGCGCCAGCAGCTTGGGTCTAGCGGGGGGGTCAGATACGCAGTATTTT
-	TRBV2	-	TRBJ2-1	CASSLPRRPAHNEQFF	TGTGCCAGCAGCCTACCTCGCCGTCCCGCCCACAATGAGCAGTTCTTC
-	TRBV19	-	TRBJ2-2	CASSIQNTGELFF	TGTGCCAGTAGTATACAAAACACCGGGGAGCTGTTTTTT
TRBD1	TRBV30	few	TRBJ1-4	CAWSPRAPGGEKLFF	TGTGCCTGGAGTCCGAGGGCCCCAGGGGGTGAAAAACTGTTTTTT
-	TRBV5-4	few	TRBJ1-3	CASSLQGSGNTIYF	TGTGCCAGCAGCTTACAGGGAAGTGGAAACACCATATATTTT
TRBD1	TRBV27	once	TRBJ2-7	CASRPPGQGGHEQYF	TGTGCCAGCAGGCCTCCGGGACAGGGGGGACACGAGCAGTACTTC
-	TRBV5-4	few	TRBJ2-2	CASSLANTGELFF	TGTGCCAGCAGCTTAGCTAACACCGGGGAGCTGTTTTTT
-	TRBV7-2	-	TRBJ2-1	CASSSTSEYNEQFF	TGTGCCAGCAGCTCGACTAGTGAATACAATGAGCAGTTCTTC
TRBD2	TRBV5-5	-	TRBJ2-2	CASRLLAGVTGELFF	TGTGCCAGCAGATTGCTAGCGGGCGTCACCGGGGAGCTGTTTTTT
-	TRBV7-7	-	TRBJ2-1	CASSFLGADEQFF	TGTGCTAGCAGCTTTTTAGGGGCGGATGAGCAGTTCTTC
TRBD1	TRBV11-2	few	TRBJ1-1	CASSPFPGTGGLVNTEAFF	TGTGCCAGCAGCCCCTTCCCCGGGACAGGGGGCTTGGTGAACACTGAAGCTTTCTTT
-	TRBV5-5	once	TRBJ2-2	CASSLWQDNTGELFF	TGTGCCAGCAGCTTGTGGCAGGATAACACCGGGGAGCTGTTTTTT
TRBD2	TRBV30	-	TRBJ2-7	CASSGSWHEQYF	TGTGCCAGTAGCGGGAGCTGGCACGAGCAGTACTTC
-	TRBV30	-	TRBJ2-7	CAWSVQSGSYEQYF	TGTGCCTGGAGTGTACAGTCAGGGTCCTACGAGCAGTACTTC
-	TRBV19	-	TRBJ1-1	CASTRESWTEAFF	TGTGCCAGTACCCGGGAGTCTTGGACTGAAGCTTTCTTT
-	TRBV5-1	-	TRBJ2-4	CASSTQPSVDWPPLAKNIQYF	TGCGCCAGCAGCACCCAACCATCAGTCGATTGGCCTCCTCTAGCCAAAAACATTCAGTACTTC
-	TRBV6-5	few	TRBJ2-4	CASSYWGQGAKNIQYF	TGTGCCAGCAGTTACTGGGGTCAGGGGGCCAAAAACATTCAGTACTTC
TRBD1	TRBV2	-	TRBJ2-3	CASSGWTGGTDTQYF	TGTGCCAGCAGTGGGTGGACAGGGGGCACAGATACGCAGTATTTT
TRBD1	TRBV29-1	-	TRBJ2-7	CSVAMRDRAHEQYF	TGCAGCGTCGCAATGCGGGACAGGGCACACGAGCAGTACTTC
-	TRBV12-5	-	TRBJ2-5	CASGSRQVQGQETQYF	TGTGCTAGTGGTTCACGACAGGTCCAGGGGCAAGAGACCCAGTACTTC
TRBD1	TRBV19	-	TRBJ1-1	CASSIGRQGGTEAFF	TGTGCCAGTAGTATCGGGAGACAGGGGGGCACTGAAGCTTTCTTT
TRBD1	TRBV7-2	-	TRBJ2-7	CASSSTGTGAYEQYF	TGTGCCAGCAGCTCCACCGGGACAGGGGCCTACGAGCAGTACTTC
-	TRBV6-1	-	TRBJ2-7	CASSDQDKLLNEQYF	TGTGCCAGCAGTGACCAGGACAAGCTTCTAAACGAGCAGTACTTC
TRBD1	TRBV15	-	TRBJ2-7	CATSRAGQGAYEQYF	TGTGCCACCAGCCGCGCGGGACAGGGGGCATACGAGCAGTACTTC
TRBD1	TRBV4-3	-	TRBJ1-2	CASSQEDRVGYGYTF	TGCGCCAGCAGCCAAGAGGACAGGGTGGGCTATGGCTACACCTTC
TRBD1	TRBV6-6	-	TRBJ1-6	CASSMGQGRPNSPLHF	TGTGCCAGCAGTATGGGACAGGGGAGACCTAATTCACCCCTCCACTTT
TRBD1	TRBV30	-	TRBJ2-6	CACQGAGANVLTF	TGTGCCTGCCAGGGGGCCGGGGCCAACGTCCTGACTTTC
-	TRBV9	-	TRBJ2-2	CASSLGGRGTGELFF	TGTGCCAGCAGCCTAGGAGGGCGAGGCACCGGGGAGCTGTTTTTT
TRBD1	TRBV2	-	TRBJ2-7	CASRAGTGGIYEQYF	TGTGCCAGCAGGGCCGGGACAGGGGGTATCTACGAGCAGTACTTC
-	TRBV4-3	-	TRBJ2-2	CASSQPTGGGELFF	TGCGCCAGCAGCCAACCTACAGGTGGCGGGGAGCTGTTTTTT
TRBD1	TRBV5-5	-	TRBJ1-1	CASSLGLGQTNTEAFF	TGTGCCAGCAGCTTGGGGTTGGGACAGACGAACACTGAAGCTTTCTTT
TRBD2	TRBV11-2	-	TRBJ2-1	CASSLGSGSFRVGEQFF	TGTGCCAGCAGCCTCGGGAGCGGGAGCTTCAGGGTCGGTGAGCAGTTCTTC
-	TRBV9	-	TRBJ2-3	CASSVGLEADTQYF	TGTGCCAGCAGCGTGGGCCTTGAAGCAGATACGCAGTATTTT
TRBD1	TRBV9	-	TRBJ1-2	CASSPGTGHYGYTF	TGTGCCAGCAGCCCCGGGACAGGACACTATGGCTACACCTTC
TRBD2	TRBV10-3	-	TRBJ2-1	CASRRGGPDNEQFF	TGTGCCTCGAGGCGGGGGGGCCCAGACAATGAGCAGTTCTTC
-	TRBV28	-	TRBJ2-7	CASLNRDYEQYF	TGTGCCAGCCTTAACAGGGATTACGAGCAGTACTTC
-	TRBV5-4	-	TRBJ2-6	CASSLGTGNSGANVLTF	TGTGCCAGCAGCTTGGGAACAGGGAACTCTGGGGCCAACGTCCTGACTTTC